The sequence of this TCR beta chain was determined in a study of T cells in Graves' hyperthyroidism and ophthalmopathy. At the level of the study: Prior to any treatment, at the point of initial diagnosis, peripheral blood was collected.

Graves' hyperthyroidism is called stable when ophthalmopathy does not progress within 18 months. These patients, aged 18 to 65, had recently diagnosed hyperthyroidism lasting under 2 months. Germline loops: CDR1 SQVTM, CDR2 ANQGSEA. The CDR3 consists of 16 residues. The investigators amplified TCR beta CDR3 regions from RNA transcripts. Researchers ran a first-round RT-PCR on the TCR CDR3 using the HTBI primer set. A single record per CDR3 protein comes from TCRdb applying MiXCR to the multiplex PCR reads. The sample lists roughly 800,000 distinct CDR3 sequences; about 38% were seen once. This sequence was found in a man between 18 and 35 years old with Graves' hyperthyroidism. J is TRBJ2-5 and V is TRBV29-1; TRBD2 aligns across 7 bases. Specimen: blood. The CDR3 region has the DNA TGCATCGTCCCCCCCTATGGGAGGGAAGAGCAAGAGACCCAGTACTTC. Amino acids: CIVPPYGREEQETQYF.